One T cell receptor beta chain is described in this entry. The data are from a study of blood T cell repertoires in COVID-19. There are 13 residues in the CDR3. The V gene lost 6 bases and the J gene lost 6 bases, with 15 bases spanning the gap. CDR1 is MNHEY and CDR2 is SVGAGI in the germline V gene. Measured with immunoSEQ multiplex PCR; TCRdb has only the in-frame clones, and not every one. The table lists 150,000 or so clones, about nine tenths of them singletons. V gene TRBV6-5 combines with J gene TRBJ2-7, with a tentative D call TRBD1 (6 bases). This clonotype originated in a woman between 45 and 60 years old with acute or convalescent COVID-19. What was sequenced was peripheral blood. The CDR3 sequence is CASSQGNRVEQYF. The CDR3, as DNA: TGTGCCAGCAGCCAGGGGAATCGAGTCGAGCAGTACTTC.